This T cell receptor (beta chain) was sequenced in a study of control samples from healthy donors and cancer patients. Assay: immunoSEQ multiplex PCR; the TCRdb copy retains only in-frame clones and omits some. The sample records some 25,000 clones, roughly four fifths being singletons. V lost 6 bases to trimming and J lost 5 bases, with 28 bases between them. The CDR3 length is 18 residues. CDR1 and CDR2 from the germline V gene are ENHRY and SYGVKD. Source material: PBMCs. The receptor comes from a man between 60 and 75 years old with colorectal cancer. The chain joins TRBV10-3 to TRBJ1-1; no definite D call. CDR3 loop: CAIRNSEADAAIRTEAFF. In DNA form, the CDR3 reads TGTGCCATCAGGAATTCCGAGGCGGACGCGGCCATAAGAACTGAAGCTTTCTTT.